A selection of T cell receptor beta chains follows, all from one sample in a study of siplizumab effects on memory and regulatory T cells. The method was immunoSEQ multiplex PCR; TCRdb's version includes in-frame clones alone and lacks a portion of them. The data show around 100,000 clones, about 90% seen once. The sequenced sample consisted of CD4+ T cells sorted from blood. These receptors were collected from a human donor in good health. The CDR3 runs from the conserved cysteine through the conserved F or W. A D gene is named only where the DNA matches it firmly. Clone size is given for some rows only: seen once, a few or many times, or a class if the clone is expanded.

d_call clone_size j_call cdr3_length v_call cdr3_nt cdr3_aa
. . TRBJ2-7 14 TRBV27 TGTGCCAGCAGATCGGTTTCCACCACGAGGGAGCAGTACTTC CASRSVSTTREQYF
. . TRBJ2-7 15 TRBV28 TGTGCCAGCAGTTTGAGGGACCGCCTTATCTACGAGCAGTACTTC CASSLRDRLIYEQYF
. . TRBJ2-7 12 TRBV14 TGTGCCAGCAGCCCCTCAACCTACGAGCAGTACTTC CASSPSTYEQYF
. . TRBJ2-2 13 TRBV6-5 TGTGCCAGCGCGAGGGCTTCGGGCGGGGAGCTGTTTTTT CASARASGGELFF
. . TRBJ2-6 13 TRBV30 TGTGCCTGGAGGAGCTCTGGGGCCAACGTCCTGACTTTC CAWRSSGANVLTF
. few TRBJ1-2 16 TRBV19 TGTGCCAGTAGTTCCGCCAGCCTTCAGCCTAACTATGGCTACACCTTC CASSSASLQPNYGYTF
TRBD1 . TRBJ2-3 14 TRBV2 TGTGCCGGGTCGCGGAACAGAGGGGGCGATACGCAGTATTTT CAGSRNRGGDTQYF
. . TRBJ1-2 16 TRBV29-1 TGCAGCGTTGTGGGGGAGTTGAGGAGAGGTAACTATGGCTACACCTTC CSVVGELRRGNYGYTF
. . TRBJ2-7 16 TRBV14 TGTGCCAGCAGCCAAAGGGGAATTAACAGGCACAACGAGCAGTACTTC CASSQRGINRHNEQYF
TRBD1 . TRBJ1-5 14 TRBV18 TGTGCCAGCTCAGCCGACAGGGGCAATCAGCCCCAGCATTTT CASSADRGNQPQHF
. once TRBJ2-7 14 TRBV6-6 TGTGCCAGCAGTTACTCGGGGGTAACCTACGAGCAGTACTTC CASSYSGVTYEQYF
TRBD2 . TRBJ2-7 15 TRBV10-3 TGTGCCATCAGTGAGGTGGGACTATCGTCCTACGAGCAGTACTTC CAISEVGLSSYEQYF
. . TRBJ1-3 16 TRBV5-5 TGTGCCAGCAGCTTGGGAGCCTTCAACTCTGGAAACACCATATATTTT CASSLGAFNSGNTIYF
TRBD1 . TRBJ2-7 18 TRBV4-1 TGCGCCAGCAGCCAAGATGTGAACGGGACAGGATGGAGCTACGAGCAGTACTTC CASSQDVNGTGWSYEQYF
TRBD1 . TRBJ1-2 10 TRBV19 TGTGCCACAGGGACAGGCGGCTACACCTTC CATGTGGYTF
. . TRBJ2-1 15 TRBV14 TGTGCCAGCAGCCTTCTTTATGGGTCCTACAATGAGCAGTTCTTC CASSLLYGSYNEQFF
TRBD1 . TRBJ1-3 17 TRBV6-1 TGTGCCAGCAGTGACAGACTGGTGGGACAGCAAGGAAACACCATATATTTT CASSDRLVGQQGNTIYF
TRBD2 . TRBJ2-5 14 TRBV7-9 TGTGCCAGCAGCCTAGCGACTAGCCTGGAGACCCAGTACTTC CASSLATSLETQYF
TRBD1 . TRBJ2-7 14 TRBV27 TGTGCCAGCAGGGGACAGGCCAACTCCTACGAGCAGTACTTC CASRGQANSYEQYF
TRBD1 once TRBJ2-7 14 TRBV9 TGTGCCAGCAGCTCCCAGACAGGGGCCTACGAGCAGTACTTC CASSSQTGAYEQYF
TRBD1 . TRBJ2-5 16 TRBV23-1 TGCGCCAGCAGTCATTTGGACAGGGGGGATCAAGAGACCCAGTACTTC CASSHLDRGDQETQYF
. . TRBJ1-2 16 TRBV11-2 TGTGCCAGCAGCTTCCCGGGAGACACAGGGTCCTATGGCTACACCTTC CASSFPGDTGSYGYTF
. . TRBJ2-4 15 TRBV29-1 TGCAGCGTTGAGTCAGGGTTACTAGCCAAAAACATTCAGTACTTC CSVESGLLAKNIQYF
. . TRBJ2-1 16 TRBV6-6 TGTGCCAGCAGTTCCCCGACTAGGGGGAGTACGAATGAGCAGTTCTTC CASSSPTRGSTNEQFF
TRBD1 . TRBJ1-1 13 TRBV27 TGTGCCAGCAGTCCGGGACAGTTCACTGAAGCTTTCTTT CASSPGQFTEAFF
. . TRBJ2-2 15 TRBV25-1 TGTGCCAGCAGTGAAAGGCCAGCGTACACCGGGGAGCTGTTTTTT CASSERPAYTGELFF
. . TRBJ2-7 13 TRBV30 TGTGCCTGGAGGCCCAGGGTGGGTCGCGAGCAGTACTTC CAWRPRVGREQYF
. . TRBJ2-5 16 TRBV5-1 TGCGCCAGCAGCCAAGGACCATACCCCTATCGGGGGACCCAGTACTTC CASSQGPYPYRGTQYF
. . TRBJ1-1 13 TRBV7-8 TGTGCCAGCAGCTTAAAAGATCATGTGGGAGCTTTCTTT CASSLKDHVGAFF
. . TRBJ2-2 12 TRBV18 TGTGCCAGCTCACCTCCCCCCGGGGAGCTGTTTTTT CASSPPPGELFF
. . TRBJ2-2 14 TRBV7-6 TGTGCCAGCAGCCCGCAAGCAAGCACCGGGGAGCTGTTTTTT CASSPQASTGELFF
TRBD2 . TRBJ2-1 15 TRBV11-2 TGTGCCAGCAGCTTGGGGACTAACTATGGGGATGAGCAGTTCTTC CASSLGTNYGDEQFF
TRBD2 . TRBJ2-1 16 TRBV11-3 TGTGCCAGCAGCTTAGGTGGTAGCGGGAGACAAAATGAGCAGTTCTTC CASSLGGSGRQNEQFF
. . TRBJ1-2 12 TRBV6-5 TGTGCCAGCCGCGGAGGAAACTATGGCTACACCTTC CASRGGNYGYTF
. few TRBJ1-5 14 TRBV10-2 TGCGCCAGCAGTGAGTCAGGTCCCAATCAGCCCCAGCATTTT CASSESGPNQPQHF
TRBD1 . TRBJ2-7 15 TRBV11-2 TGTGCCAGCAGCCCTGGGACAGCTCTCGGCTACGAGCAGTACTTC CASSPGTALGYEQYF
TRBD2 . TRBJ2-7 12 TRBV13 TGCCCGGGGAGGGAAAGCTCCTACGAGCAGTACTTC CPGRESSYEQYF
. . TRBJ1-2 15 TRBV9 TGTGCCAGCAGCGTAGAGCCAAAAGGGGCCTATGGCTACACCTTC CASSVEPKGAYGYTF
. . TRBJ1-3 16 TRBV5-1 TGCGCCAGCAGCTTGGGGGGCAGTCCGGCGGGAAACACCATATATTTT CASSLGGSPAGNTIYF
TRBD1 . TRBJ2-4 14 TRBV10-2 TGCGCCAGCAGAGATCCGGGACAGAAAAACATTCAGTACTTC CASRDPGQKNIQYF
TRBD1 . TRBJ2-1 15 TRBV4-1 TGCGCCAGCAGCCAAGTCGGGACAGGGGGCGAAGAGCAGTTCTTC CASSQVGTGGEEQFF
. . TRBJ1-2 17 TRBV19 TGTGCCAGTAGTATAAGGAAAGGGGCAAGACCTAGCGATGGCTACACCTTC CASSIRKGARPSDGYTF
TRBD2 . TRBJ2-1 16 TRBV18 TGTGCCAGCTCACCAAAGGGACTAGCGGGAGACGGGGAGCAGTTCTTC CASSPKGLAGDGEQFF
. . TRBJ2-3 11 TRBV20-1 TGCAGTGCTAATATGGCAGATACGCAGTATTTT CSANMADTQYF
. . TRBJ2-7 11 TRBV5-1 TGCGCCAGCAGCCTAAACCGCGAGCAGTACTTC CASSLNREQYF
. . TRBJ2-6 15 TRBV9 TGTGCCAGCAGCGTTGATCGGGCTGGGGCCAACGTCCTGACTTTC CASSVDRAGANVLTF
. . TRBJ2-7 14 TRBV5-4 TGTGCCAGCAGCTCCCCCCGGACTGCTCTCGAGCAGTACTTC CASSSPRTALEQYF
. . TRBJ1-3 15 TRBV21-1 TGTGCCAGCAGGCCTACACTACTCTTAGGAAACACCATATATTTT CASRPTLLLGNTIYF
. . TRBJ2-7 17 TRBV10-3 TGTGCCATCAGTGAACATCTCACAGCCGGGCCCGCTAGCGCGCAGTACTTC CAISEHLTAGPASAQYF
TRBD1 . TRBJ1-1 15 TRBV30 TGTGCCTGTAGAAAAGGACAGGGGCCGAACACTGAAGCTTTCTTT CACRKGQGPNTEAFF
. . TRBJ2-5 13 TRBV5-5 TGTGCCACTACAAAGACTATCCAAGAGACCCAGTACTTC CATTKTIQETQYF
. . TRBJ2-5 11 TRBV28 TGTGCCAGCAATTATCGAGAGACCCAGTACTTC CASNYRETQYF
. . TRBJ2-5 18 TRBV11-2 TGTGCCAGCAGCCCGGGCGGGGCGGGCGGGACAGCAAAAGAGACCCAGTACTTC CASSPGGAGGTAKETQYF
TRBD1 once TRBJ2-1 15 TRBV29-1 TGCAGCGTGGAGACAGACAGGGGTCGTAGGAATGAGCAGTTCTTC CSVETDRGRRNEQFF
TRBD2 . TRBJ2-7 13 TRBV29-1 TGCAGCGTTGGGGCCGGGAGGGCCAGGGAGCAGTACTTC CSVGAGRAREQYF
. . TRBJ2-7 11 TRBV20-1 TGCAGTGCTTGGGGGGGGCGCGAGCAGTACTTC CSAWGGREQYF
. . TRBJ1-5 14 TRBV30 TGTGCCTGGAGTAAAGGGGCCTCCTGGCAGCCCCAGCATTTT CAWSKGASWQPQHF
TRBD1 . TRBJ1-6 17 TRBV7-9 TGTGCCAGCAGCTCCCCGGGACAGGGGGCAAAAAGTTCACCCCTCCACTTT CASSSPGQGAKSSPLHF
TRBD2 . TRBJ2-2 13 TRBV10-1 TGCGCCAGCAGTCGGGAGGATGCCGGGGAGCTGTTTTTT CASSREDAGELFF
. . TRBJ1-1 13 TRBV19 TGTGCCAGTAGTGTTAGGGAGGGCACTGAAGCTTTCTTT CASSVREGTEAFF